The 31 T cell receptor beta chains given below trace back to one sample, sequenced in a study of blood T cell repertoires in COVID-19. Produced via immunoSEQ multiplex PCR; TCRdb's table is partial and in-frame only. The data contain over 200,000 clones, 88% of them singletons. Sequenced: PBMCs or T cells enriched from blood (not recorded which). The receptor set was obtained from a woman aged 25 to 45 who had been exposed to COVID-19.

The V and J genes are TRBV11-3 and TRBJ2-1; D might be TRBD1 (5 bases). Trimming pared 4 bases from V and 5 bases from J, leaving 12 bases between. This CDR3 is 14 amino acids long. The germline CDR1 and CDR2 sequences are SGHNT and YENEEA. The CDR3 DNA sequence: TGTGCCAGCAGCTATGACAGCGCAAACAATGAGCAGTTCTTC. Its translation is CASSYDSANNEQFF.

The chain uses TRBV5-4 and TRBJ2-2, with D possibly matching TRBD2 (6 bases). Trimming cost V 0 bases and J 6 bases, with 6 bases left between them. The CDR3 loop spans 13 amino acids. Germline V lookup: CDR1 SGHNT, CDR2 YYREEE (reference sequence). CDR3 loop: CASSLGGAGELFF. CDR3 sequence (DNA): TGTGCCAGCAGCTTGGGGGGGGCCGGGGAGCTGTTTTTT.

The chain employs TRBV9 and TRBJ1-3; no clear D gene. The V gene's germline CDR1 is SGDLS and CDR2 YYNGEE. The CDR3 contains 15 residues. V was trimmed by 0 bases and J by 0 bases, leaving 7 bases between them. The CDR3 region has the DNA TGTGCCAGCAGCGTAGCTTTTAACTCTGGAAACACCATATATTTT. Its protein is CASSVAFNSGNTIYF.

This chain joins TRBV5-4 and TRBJ2-5; the match to TRBD2 covers 15 bases. Per the germline V gene, CDR1 is SGHNT and CDR2 is YYREEE (reference sequence). This CDR3 spans 17 amino acids. V lost 4 bases and J lost 5; bases outside the gene matches: 9. CDR3 sequence reads: CASSVGTSGRMTETQYF. CDR3 bases: TGTGCCAGCAGCGTAGGGACTAGCGGGAGGATGACGGAGACCCAGTACTTC.

The rearrangement links TRBV19 to TRBJ2-5, with TRBD1 identical over 10 bases. The CDR3 contains 19 residues. Germline values: CDR1 LNHDA, CDR2 SQIVND (reference sequence). J was trimmed by 4 bases and V by 4 bases; bases with no gene match: 18. The DNA of the CDR3 is TGTGCCAGTAGTAGATGGGTGACAGGGGGCTCAATATTGGGAGAGACCCAGTACTTC. Its translation is CASSRWVTGGSILGETQYF.

The genes are TRBV2 and TRBJ2-3, with 7 bases that match TRBD2. Germline V gene data show CDR1 as SNHLY and CDR2 as FYNNEI. This CDR3 is 14 amino acids long. Trimming at V came to 2 bases and at J to 3 bases, leaving 2 bases not matched to a gene. CDR3 loop: CASSELAETDTQYF. CDR3 nucleotide sequence: TGTGCCAGCAGTGAACTAGCGGAGACAGATACGCAGTATTTT.

V gene TRBV12-3 or TRBV12-4 combines with J gene TRBJ2-5; D not resolved. Trimming removed 1 base at V and 2 bases at J, with 5 bases between. The CDR3 is 13 amino acids. DNA for the CDR3: TGTGCCAGCAGTTTAGACAGTCAAGAGACCCAGTACTTC. As protein: CASSLDSQETQYF.

The genes are TRBV28 and TRBJ1-5; 8 positions agree with TRBD1. Per the germline V gene, CDR1 is MDHEN and CDR2 is SYDVKM. The V gene end was trimmed by 5 bases and the J gene end by 3 bases; junction bases not matched to a gene: 6. The CDR3 runs to 15 residues. CDR3 sequence: CASSLRQGYNQPQHF. The CDR3 coding sequence is TGTGCCAGCAGTCTAAGACAGGGGTACAATCAGCCCCAGCATTTT.

The chain combines TRBV18 with TRBJ2-1, with D tentatively TRBD2 (5 bases). CDR3 length equals 18 residues. Germline loops: CDR1 KGHSH, CDR2 LQKENI. Trimming removed 2 bases at V and 3 bases at J, with 20 bases between. CDR3 bases: TGTGCCAGCTCACCAGGTCCCCTACTAGAGATACACTACAATGAGCAGTTCTTC. Protein sequence: CASSPGPLLEIHYNEQFF.

This sequence joins TRBV5-1 and TRBJ2-7; 7 bases line up with TRBD2. The J segment lost 4 bases and the V segment lost 0 bases, leaving 7 bases of the junction unmatched. The germline gives CDR1 SGHRS, CDR2 YFSETQ. The CDR3 is 15 residues long. The CDR3 DNA reads TGCGCCAGCAGCTTGGCGGCGGGAGATATTTACGAGCAGTACTTC. As protein: CASSLAAGDIYEQYF. The full variable domain, in which reference TRBV5-1 and TRBJ2-7 provide the parts outside the CDR3, is KAGVTQTPRYLIKTRGQQVTLSCSPISGHRSVSWYQQTPGQGLQFLFEYFSETQRNKGNFPGRFSGRQFSNSRSEMNVSTLELGDSALYLCASSLAAGDIYEQYFGPGTRLTVT.

V gene TRBV30 combines with J gene TRBJ1-2; TRBD1 matches 12 bases. Germline assignment: CDR1 GTSNPN and CDR2 SVGIG (reference sequence). V lost 3 bases, J lost 6 bases, and 5 bases stayed unmatched. This CDR3 is 14 amino acids long. The CDR3 protein is CAWSVGTGGHGYTF. CDR3 DNA: TGTGCCTGGAGCGTAGGGACAGGGGGCCATGGCTACACCTTC.

This clone was observed a single time. This chain connects TRBV11-2 to TRBJ2-1, with TRBD2 as a possible D gene (6 bases). The CDR3 spans 16 residues. Germline V gene sequence: CDR1 SGHAT, CDR2 FQNNGV. V dropped 3 bases and J dropped 0 bases, with 12 bases sitting between them. The CDR3 here is CASSFTSIGSYNEQFF. CDR3 DNA: TGTGCCAGCAGCTTTACTAGCATCGGCTCCTACAATGAGCAGTTCTTC.

This clone was detected only a few times. The V and J genes are TRBV27 and TRBJ1-1, with TRBD1 matching 8 bases. The ends lost 8 bases at V and 7 bases at J; junction bases unmatched: 15. This CDR3 is built from 15 residues. Germline CDR1 is MNHEY and CDR2 is SMNVEV (reference sequence). CDR3 in amino acids: CASSNRQGALVEAFF. CDR3 nucleotide sequence: TGTGCCAGCTCAAATCGGCAGGGGGCATTGGTTGAAGCTTTCTTT.

The rearrangement uses TRBV2 and TRBJ2-7, with D tentatively TRBD2 (6 bases). CDR3 size: 10 residues. From germline, CDR1 is SNHLY and CDR2 FYNNEI. V was pared by 4 bases and J by 12 bases, with 10 bases between. The CDR3 reads CASSAGERYF. CDR3 sequence (DNA): TGTGCCAGCAGTGCGGGGGAACGGTACTTC.

This chain joins TRBV9 and TRBJ1-5; 7 bases are shared with TRBD1. CDR1 and CDR2 from the germline V gene are SGDLS and YYNGEE. The CDR3 contains 15 residues. Trimming cost V 0 bases and J 3 bases; bases outside gene matches: 3. In DNA form, the CDR3 reads TGTGCCAGCAGCGTAGAGGGGACAGACAATCAGCCCCAGCATTTT. This gives the protein CASSVEGTDNQPQHF.

The chain employs TRBV19 and TRBJ1-2; 7 bases line up with TRBD1. This CDR3 comprises 17 residues. Trimming at V came to 4 bases and at J to 0 bases, leaving 11 bases not matched to a gene. The V gene's germline CDR1 is LNHDA and CDR2 SQIVND (reference sequence). This CDR3 reads CASSTTGQATTNYGYTF. The CDR3, as DNA: TGTGCCAGTAGTACGACAGGACAGGCGACTACTAACTATGGCTACACCTTC.

The chain combines TRBV19 with TRBJ2-3; weak D call: TRBD2 (5 bases). The CDR3 has 16 residues. Per germline, CDR1 LNHDA and CDR2 SQIVND (reference sequence). V lost 6 bases and J lost 4, with 20 bases in between. CDR3 sequence: CASRGWSGQEPDTQYF. For the CDR3, the DNA is TGTGCCAGTAGAGGTTGGAGCGGCCAAGAACCAGATACGCAGTATTTT. The entire variable domain, with the rest obtained from reference TRBV19 and TRBJ2-3, is as follows: DGGITQSPKYLFRKEGQNVTLSCEQNLNHDAMYWYRQDPGQGLRLIYYSQIVNDFQKGDIAEGYSVSREKKESFPLTVTSAQKNPTAFYLCASRGWSGQEPDTQYFGPGTRLTVL.

The rearrangement joins TRBV5-4 to TRBJ2-2; 7 bases are a match to TRBD1. This CDR3 has 17 residues. Germline CDR1 is SGHNT and CDR2 is YYREEE (reference sequence). V was pared by 3 bases and J by 2 bases, with 10 bases of the junction left unmatched. The CDR3 DNA reads TGTGCCAGCAGCTGGAGACAGGGATTGAGCAACACCGGGGAGCTGTTTTTT. Translation: CASSWRQGLSNTGELFF.

Written as DNA, the CDR3 is TGTGCCAGCAGTGAACCCGGCAGGGCGGCCTACGAGCAGTACTTC. Translated, it gives CASSEPGRAAYEQYF. The gene calls are TRBV6-1 and TRBJ2-7; D is possibly TRBD1 (5 bases). CDR3 size: 15 residues. The V gene lost 2 bases and the J gene lost 2 bases, with 13 bases spanning the gap. Germline CDR1 and CDR2: MNHNS and SASEGT.

The chain couples TRBV21-1 to TRBJ2-7; the table gives TRBD1 as D, unverified against the DNA. TRBV21-1 is a pseudogene segment. The CDR3 contains 15 residues. CDR3 residues: CASIPPGTGHGEQYF. CDR3 nucleotide sequence: TGTGCCAGCATTCCCCCCGGGACAGGGCACGGCGAGCAGTACTTC.

In this sample, this clone turned up a few times. The CDR3 spells CASSPGRGAGTEAFF. The DNA of the CDR3 is TGTGCCAGCAGCCCGGGGCGGGGGGCTGGGACTGAAGCTTTCTTT. The chain joins TRBV7-2 to TRBJ1-1; a possible D gene is TRBD1 (6 bases). Per the germline V gene, CDR1 is SGHTA and CDR2 is FQGNSA. The V gene lost 5 bases and the J gene lost 5 bases, with 18 bases spanning the gap. The CDR3 runs to 15 residues.

The chain is built from TRBV4-2 and TRBJ1-5; TRBD1 agrees at 7 bases. The CDR3 is 14 amino acids. The germline V gene has CDR1 LGHNA and CDR2 YNFKEQ. V gave up 4 bases and J gave up 3 bases; unmatched junction bases: 3. CDR3: CASSPGTDNQPQHF. The CDR3 DNA follows: TGTGCCAGCAGCCCCGGGACAGACAATCAGCCCCAGCATTTT.

This clone was counted once. V is TRBV5-1 and J is TRBJ2-5; D ambiguous. Germline loops: CDR1 SGHRS, CDR2 YFSETQ. The CDR3 has 14 residues. V was cut by 0 bases and J by 5 bases, with 11 bases left in between. The CDR3 region is CASSLAGGRETQYF. Here the CDR3 DNA reads TGCGCCAGCAGCTTGGCTGGCGGTCGGGAGACCCAGTACTTC.

V and J are TRBV2 and TRBJ1-6; no clear D gene. This CDR3 spans 13 amino acids. V dropped 10 bases and J dropped 5 bases, with 12 bases sitting between them. Germline V lookup: CDR1 SNHLY, CDR2 FYNNEI. CDR3 sequence: CATLGLDNSPLHF. CDR3 coding DNA: TGTGCCACCCTCGGACTGGATAATTCACCCCTCCACTTT.

The rearrangement uses TRBV7-9 and TRBJ1-3; D is ambiguous. Trimming stripped 1 base from V and 3 bases from J, with 7 bases between. Germline-derived CDR1 and CDR2 are SEHNR and FQNEAQ (reference sequence). This CDR3 is built from 14 residues. The CDR3 spells CASSLGARGNTIYF. CDR3 DNA: TGTGCCAGCAGCTTAGGCGCTCGTGGAAACACCATATATTTT.

This clone was recorded once. This rearrangement joins TRBV9 to TRBJ2-3, with TRBD2 matching over 12 bases. The CDR3 is 15 amino acids. The ends lost 3 bases at V and 5 bases at J; junction bases unmatched: 4. Germline values: CDR1 SGDLS, CDR2 YYNGEE. The CDR3 is CASSATSGRQDTQYF. CDR3 DNA: TGTGCCAGCAGCGCCACTAGCGGGAGGCAAGATACGCAGTATTTT.

This clone was seen once. V gene TRBV3-1 (or the pseudogene TRBV3-2) combines with J gene TRBJ1-1; TRBD1 is a possible D gene (5 bases). CDR1 is LGHDT and CDR2 is YNNKEL in the germline V gene (reference sequence). Trimming removed 0 bases at V and 11 bases at J, with 13 bases between. The CDR3 has 13 amino acids. The CDR3 spells CASSQDWAGLAFF. The CDR3 nucleotides are TGTGCCAGCAGCCAAGATTGGGCAGGGCTTGCTTTCTTT.

The rearrangement links TRBV28 to TRBJ2-7; D is uncertain. Between the trimmed V and J ends, which lost 7 bases and 0 bases, there was a span of 13 bases. The germline V gene has CDR1 MDHEN and CDR2 SYDVKM. This CDR3 region has 14 residues. Here the CDR3 reads CASKSVGHSYEQYF. The CDR3 DNA follows: TGTGCCAGCAAGTCCGTGGGCCACTCCTACGAGCAGTACTTC. Drawing the rest from reference TRBV28 and TRBJ2-7, the complete variable domain is DVKVTQSSRYLVKRTGEKVFLECVQDMDHENMFWYRQDPGLGLRLIYFSYDVKMKEKGDIPEGYSVSREKKERFSLILESASTNQTSMYLCASKSVGHSYEQYFGPGTRLTVT.

This rearrangement joins TRBV28 to TRBJ2-1, with unresolved D. Trimming took 6 bases from V and 9 from J, leaving 12 bases between them. This CDR3 comprises 12 residues. Germline V CDR1 and CDR2: MDHEN, SYDVKM. The CDR3 DNA is TGTGCCAGCAGCTCCAGTTGGAGTGAGCAGTTCTTC. It translates to CASSSSWSEQFF.

The chain couples TRBV19 to TRBJ1-2, with D possibly being TRBD1 (6 bases). The CDR3 extends over 13 amino acids. Germline CDR1 LNHDA, CDR2 SQIVND (reference sequence). V lost 5 bases, J lost 6 bases, and 13 bases lay in between. The CDR3 bases are TGTGCCAGTAGTTCCGGGACACCCAATGGCTACACCTTC. Its translation: CASSSGTPNGYTF.

V and J are TRBV7-3 and TRBJ1-6, with D perhaps matching TRBD1 (6 bases). The CDR3 is made up of 16 amino acids. In germline, CDR1 is SGHTA, CDR2 FQGTGA. Trimming left V 0 bases short and J 5 bases short, with 11 bases between. The CDR3 DNA follows: TGTGCCAGCAGCTTAACGTTGCCAGGGGATAATTCACCCCTCCACTTT. This gives the protein CASSLTLPGDNSPLHF.